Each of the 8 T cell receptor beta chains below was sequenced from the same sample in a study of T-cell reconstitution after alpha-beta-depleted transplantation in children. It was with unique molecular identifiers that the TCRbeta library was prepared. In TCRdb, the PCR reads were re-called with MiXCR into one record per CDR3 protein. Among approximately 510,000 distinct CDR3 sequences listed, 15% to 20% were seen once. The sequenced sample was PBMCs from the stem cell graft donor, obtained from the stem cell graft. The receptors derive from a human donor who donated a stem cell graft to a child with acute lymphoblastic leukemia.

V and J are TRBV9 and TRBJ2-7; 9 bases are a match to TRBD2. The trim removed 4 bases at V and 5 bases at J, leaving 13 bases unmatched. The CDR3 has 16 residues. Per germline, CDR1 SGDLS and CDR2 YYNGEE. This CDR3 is CASSSFAGGPRDEQYF. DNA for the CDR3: TGTGCCAGCAGCTCCTTTGCGGGAGGGCCGAGGGACGAGCAGTACTTC.

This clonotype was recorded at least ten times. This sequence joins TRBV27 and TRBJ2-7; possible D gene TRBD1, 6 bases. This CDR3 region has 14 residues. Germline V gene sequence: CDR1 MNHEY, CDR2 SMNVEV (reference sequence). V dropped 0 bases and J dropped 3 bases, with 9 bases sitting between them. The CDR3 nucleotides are TGTGCCAGCAGTTTATCTGGGGGCGGCTACGAGCAGTACTTC. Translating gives CASSLSGGGYEQYF.

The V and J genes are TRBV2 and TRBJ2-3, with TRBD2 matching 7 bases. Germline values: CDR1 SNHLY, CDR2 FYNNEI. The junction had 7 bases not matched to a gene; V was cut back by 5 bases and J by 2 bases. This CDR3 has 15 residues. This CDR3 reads CASSPPSGYTDTQYF. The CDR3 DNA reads TGTGCCAGCAGTCCCCCTAGCGGTTACACAGATACGCAGTATTTT.

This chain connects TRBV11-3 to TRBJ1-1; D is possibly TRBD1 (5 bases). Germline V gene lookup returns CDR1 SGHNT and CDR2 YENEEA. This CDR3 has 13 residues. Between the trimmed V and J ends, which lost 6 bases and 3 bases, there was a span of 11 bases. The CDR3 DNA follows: TGTGCCAGCAGGAACCAGGGCTACACTGAAGCTTTCTTT. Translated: CASRNQGYTEAFF.

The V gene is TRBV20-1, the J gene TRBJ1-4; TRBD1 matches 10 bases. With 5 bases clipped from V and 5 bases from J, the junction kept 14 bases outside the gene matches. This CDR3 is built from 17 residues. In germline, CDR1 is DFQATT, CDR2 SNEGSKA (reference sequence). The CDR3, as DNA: TGCAGTGCTCCTACTTGGGACAGGGGCCATAGGAATGAAAAACTGTTTTTT. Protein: CSAPTWDRGHRNEKLFF.

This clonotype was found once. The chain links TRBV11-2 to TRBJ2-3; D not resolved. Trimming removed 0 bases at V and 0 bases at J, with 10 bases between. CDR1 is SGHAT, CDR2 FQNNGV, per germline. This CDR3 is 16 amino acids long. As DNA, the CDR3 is TGTGCCAGCAGCTTAGACCTAATGCTTAGCACAGATACGCAGTATTTT. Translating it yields CASSLDLMLSTDTQYF.

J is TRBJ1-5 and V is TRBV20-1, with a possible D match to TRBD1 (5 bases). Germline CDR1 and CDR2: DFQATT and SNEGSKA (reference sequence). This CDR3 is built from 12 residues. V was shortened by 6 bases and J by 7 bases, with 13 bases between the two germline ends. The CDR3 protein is CSAGVRGQPQHF. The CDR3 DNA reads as TGCAGTGCAGGGGTGAGGGGACAGCCCCAGCATTTT.

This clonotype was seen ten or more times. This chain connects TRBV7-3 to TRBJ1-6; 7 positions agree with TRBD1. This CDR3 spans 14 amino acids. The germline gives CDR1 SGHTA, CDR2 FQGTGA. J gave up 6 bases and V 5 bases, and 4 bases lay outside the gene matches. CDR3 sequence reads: CASSVGQPNSPLHF. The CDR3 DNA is TGTGCCAGCAGCGTGGGACAGCCTAATTCACCCCTCCACTTT. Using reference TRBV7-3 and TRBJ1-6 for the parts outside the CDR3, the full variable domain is GAGVSQTPSNKVTEKGKYVELRCDPISGHTALYWYRQSLGQGPEFLIYFQGTGAADDSGLPNDRFFAVRPEGSVSTLKIQRTERGDSAVYLCASSVGQPNSPLHFGNGTRLTVT.